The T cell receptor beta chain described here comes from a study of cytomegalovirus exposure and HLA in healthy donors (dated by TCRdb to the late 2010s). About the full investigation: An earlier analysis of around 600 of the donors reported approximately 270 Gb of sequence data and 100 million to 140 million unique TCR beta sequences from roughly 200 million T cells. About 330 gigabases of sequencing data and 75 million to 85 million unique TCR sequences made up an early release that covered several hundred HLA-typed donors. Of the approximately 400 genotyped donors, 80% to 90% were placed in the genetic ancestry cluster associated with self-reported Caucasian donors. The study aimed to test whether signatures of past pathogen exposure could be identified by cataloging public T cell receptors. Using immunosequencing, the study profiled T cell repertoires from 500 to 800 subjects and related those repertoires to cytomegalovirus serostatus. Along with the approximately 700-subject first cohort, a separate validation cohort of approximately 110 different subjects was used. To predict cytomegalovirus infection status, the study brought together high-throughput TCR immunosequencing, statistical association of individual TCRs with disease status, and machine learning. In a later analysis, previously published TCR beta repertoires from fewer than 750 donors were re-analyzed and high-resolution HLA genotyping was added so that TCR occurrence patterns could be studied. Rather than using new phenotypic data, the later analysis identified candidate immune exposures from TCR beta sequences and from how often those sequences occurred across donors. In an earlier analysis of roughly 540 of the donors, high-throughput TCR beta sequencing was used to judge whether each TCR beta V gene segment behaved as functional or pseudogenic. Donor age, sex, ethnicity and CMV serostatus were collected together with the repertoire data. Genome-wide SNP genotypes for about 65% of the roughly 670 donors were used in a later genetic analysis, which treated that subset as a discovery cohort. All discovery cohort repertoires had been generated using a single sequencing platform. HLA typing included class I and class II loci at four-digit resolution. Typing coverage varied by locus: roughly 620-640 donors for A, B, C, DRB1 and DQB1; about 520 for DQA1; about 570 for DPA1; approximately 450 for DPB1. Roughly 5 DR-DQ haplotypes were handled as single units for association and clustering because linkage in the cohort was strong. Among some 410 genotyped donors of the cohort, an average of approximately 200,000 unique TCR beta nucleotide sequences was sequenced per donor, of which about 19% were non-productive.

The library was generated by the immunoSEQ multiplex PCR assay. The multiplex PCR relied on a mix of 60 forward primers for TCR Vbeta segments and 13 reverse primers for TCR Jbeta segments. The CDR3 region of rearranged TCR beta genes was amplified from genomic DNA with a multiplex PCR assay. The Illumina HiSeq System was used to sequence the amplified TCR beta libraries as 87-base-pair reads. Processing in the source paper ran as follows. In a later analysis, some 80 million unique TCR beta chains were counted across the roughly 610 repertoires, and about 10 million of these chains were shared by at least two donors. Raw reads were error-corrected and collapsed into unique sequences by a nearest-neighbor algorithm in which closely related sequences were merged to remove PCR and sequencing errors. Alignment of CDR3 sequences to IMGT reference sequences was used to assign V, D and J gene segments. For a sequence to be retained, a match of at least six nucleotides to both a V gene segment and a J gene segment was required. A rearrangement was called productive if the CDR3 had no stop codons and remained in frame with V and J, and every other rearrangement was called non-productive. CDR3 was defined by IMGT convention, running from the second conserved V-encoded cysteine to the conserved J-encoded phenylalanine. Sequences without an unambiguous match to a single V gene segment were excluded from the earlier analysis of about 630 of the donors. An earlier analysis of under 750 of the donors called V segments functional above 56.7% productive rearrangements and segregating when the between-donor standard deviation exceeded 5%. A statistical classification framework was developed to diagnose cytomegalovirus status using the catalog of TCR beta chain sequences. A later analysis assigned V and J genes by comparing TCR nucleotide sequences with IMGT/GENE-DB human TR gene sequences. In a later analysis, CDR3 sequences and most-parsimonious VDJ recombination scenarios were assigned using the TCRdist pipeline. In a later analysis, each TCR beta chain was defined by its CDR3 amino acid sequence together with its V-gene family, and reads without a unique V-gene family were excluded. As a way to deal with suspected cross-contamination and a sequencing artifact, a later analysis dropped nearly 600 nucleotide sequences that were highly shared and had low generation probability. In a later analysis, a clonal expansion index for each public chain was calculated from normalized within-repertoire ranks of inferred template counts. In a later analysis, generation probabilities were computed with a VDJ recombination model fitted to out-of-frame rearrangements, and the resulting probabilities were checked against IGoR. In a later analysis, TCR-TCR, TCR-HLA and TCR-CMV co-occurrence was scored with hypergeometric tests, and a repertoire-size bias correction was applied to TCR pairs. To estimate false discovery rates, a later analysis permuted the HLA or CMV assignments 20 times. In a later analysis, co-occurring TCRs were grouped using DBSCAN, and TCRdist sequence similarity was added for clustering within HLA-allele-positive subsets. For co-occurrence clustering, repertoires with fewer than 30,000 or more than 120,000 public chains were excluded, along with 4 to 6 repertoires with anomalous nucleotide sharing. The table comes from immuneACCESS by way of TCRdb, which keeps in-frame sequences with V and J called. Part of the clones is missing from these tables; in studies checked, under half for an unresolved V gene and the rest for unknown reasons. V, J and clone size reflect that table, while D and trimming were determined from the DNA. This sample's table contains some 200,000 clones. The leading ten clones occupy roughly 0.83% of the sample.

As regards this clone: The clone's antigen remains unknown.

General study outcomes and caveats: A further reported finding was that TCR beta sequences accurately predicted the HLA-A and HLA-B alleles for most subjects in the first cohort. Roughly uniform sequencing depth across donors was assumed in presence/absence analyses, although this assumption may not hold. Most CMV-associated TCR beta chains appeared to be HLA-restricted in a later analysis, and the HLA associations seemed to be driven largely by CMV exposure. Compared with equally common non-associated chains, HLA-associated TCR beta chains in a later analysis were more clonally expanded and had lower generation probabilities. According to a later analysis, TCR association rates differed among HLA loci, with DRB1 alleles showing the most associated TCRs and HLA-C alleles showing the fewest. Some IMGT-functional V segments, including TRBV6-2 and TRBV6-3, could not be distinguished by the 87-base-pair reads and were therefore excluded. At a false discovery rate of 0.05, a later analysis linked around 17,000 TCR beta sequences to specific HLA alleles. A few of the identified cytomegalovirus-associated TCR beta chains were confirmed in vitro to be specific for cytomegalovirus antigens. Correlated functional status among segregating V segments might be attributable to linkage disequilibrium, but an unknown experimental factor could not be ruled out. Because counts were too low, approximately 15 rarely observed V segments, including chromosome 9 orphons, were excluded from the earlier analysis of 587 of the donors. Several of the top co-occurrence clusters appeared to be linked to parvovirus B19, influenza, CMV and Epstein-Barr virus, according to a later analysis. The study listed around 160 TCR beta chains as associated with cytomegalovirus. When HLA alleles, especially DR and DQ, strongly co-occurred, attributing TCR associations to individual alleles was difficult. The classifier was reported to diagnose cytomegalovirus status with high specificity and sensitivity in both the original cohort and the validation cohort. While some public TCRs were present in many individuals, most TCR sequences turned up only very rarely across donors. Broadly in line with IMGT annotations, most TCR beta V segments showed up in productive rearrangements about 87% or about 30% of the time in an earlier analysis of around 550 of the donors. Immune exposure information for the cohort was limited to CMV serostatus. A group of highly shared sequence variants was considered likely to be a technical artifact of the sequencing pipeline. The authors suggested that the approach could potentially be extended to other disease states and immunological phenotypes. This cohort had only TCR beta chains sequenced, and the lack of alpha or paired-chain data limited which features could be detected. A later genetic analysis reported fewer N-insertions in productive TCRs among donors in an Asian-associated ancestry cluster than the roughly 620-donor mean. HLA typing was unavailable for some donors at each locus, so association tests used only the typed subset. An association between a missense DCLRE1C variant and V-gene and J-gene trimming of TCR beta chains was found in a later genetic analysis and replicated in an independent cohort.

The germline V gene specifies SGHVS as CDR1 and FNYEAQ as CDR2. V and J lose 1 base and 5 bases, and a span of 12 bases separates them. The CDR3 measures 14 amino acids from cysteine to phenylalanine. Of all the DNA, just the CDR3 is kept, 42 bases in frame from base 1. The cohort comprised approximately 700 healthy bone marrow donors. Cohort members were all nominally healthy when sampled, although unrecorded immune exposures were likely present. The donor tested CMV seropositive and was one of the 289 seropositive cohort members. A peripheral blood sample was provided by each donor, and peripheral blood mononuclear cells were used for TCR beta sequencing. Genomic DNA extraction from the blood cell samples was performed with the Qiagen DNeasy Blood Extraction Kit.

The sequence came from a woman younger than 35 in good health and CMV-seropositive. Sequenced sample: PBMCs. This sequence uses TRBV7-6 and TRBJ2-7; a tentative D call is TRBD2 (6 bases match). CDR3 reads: CASSLGGEGDEQYF. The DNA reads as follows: TGTGCCAGCAGCTTAGGCGGGGAAGGGGACGAGCAGTACTTC. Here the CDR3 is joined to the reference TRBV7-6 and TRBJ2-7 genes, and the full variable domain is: GAGVSQSPRYKVTKRGQDVALRCDPISGHVSLYWYRQALGQGPEFLTYFNYEAQQDKSGLPNDRFSAERPEGSISTLTIQRTEQRDSAMYRCASSLGGEGDEQYFGPGTRLTVT.